This TCR beta chain was identified during a study of OX40 agonist ivuxolimab in advanced cancers. Study as a whole: The eligibility criteria allowed prior anti-PD-1, anti-PD-L1 or anti-CTLA-4 therapy, and approximately 42% had some. Two patients with cutaneous melanoma and one with hepatocellular carcinoma, three in total, showed partial responses.

General study findings and limits: Averaging showed that CD8+ T cells had more expanded clones than CD4+ did. Partial responders at 0.1-3.0 mg/kg had among the lowest clonal expansion.

Germline CDR1 and CDR2: LNHDA and SQIVND (reference sequence). J was trimmed by 4 bases and V by 10 bases; bases with no gene match: 15. CDR3 length: 15 amino acids. Concerning this clone: Its specificity is unknown.

The table came from immunoSEQ multiplex PCR; TCRdb's copy has only in-frame clones and leaves some out. The table has about 25,000 clones, 80% to 90% seen once. The clonotype originates from an adult with an advanced solid tumor such as melanoma, head and neck, liver or kidney cancer. The specimen comprised CD4+ or CD8+ T cells sorted from blood, sampled in a trial of the OX40 agonist ivuxolimab. This chain joins TRBV19 and TRBJ1-1; 7 bases are a match to TRBD1. CDR3 residues: CATRQGLGSATEAFF. The CDR3 region has the DNA TGTGCCACTAGACAGGGCCTTGGGAGTGCCACTGAAGCTTTCTTT.